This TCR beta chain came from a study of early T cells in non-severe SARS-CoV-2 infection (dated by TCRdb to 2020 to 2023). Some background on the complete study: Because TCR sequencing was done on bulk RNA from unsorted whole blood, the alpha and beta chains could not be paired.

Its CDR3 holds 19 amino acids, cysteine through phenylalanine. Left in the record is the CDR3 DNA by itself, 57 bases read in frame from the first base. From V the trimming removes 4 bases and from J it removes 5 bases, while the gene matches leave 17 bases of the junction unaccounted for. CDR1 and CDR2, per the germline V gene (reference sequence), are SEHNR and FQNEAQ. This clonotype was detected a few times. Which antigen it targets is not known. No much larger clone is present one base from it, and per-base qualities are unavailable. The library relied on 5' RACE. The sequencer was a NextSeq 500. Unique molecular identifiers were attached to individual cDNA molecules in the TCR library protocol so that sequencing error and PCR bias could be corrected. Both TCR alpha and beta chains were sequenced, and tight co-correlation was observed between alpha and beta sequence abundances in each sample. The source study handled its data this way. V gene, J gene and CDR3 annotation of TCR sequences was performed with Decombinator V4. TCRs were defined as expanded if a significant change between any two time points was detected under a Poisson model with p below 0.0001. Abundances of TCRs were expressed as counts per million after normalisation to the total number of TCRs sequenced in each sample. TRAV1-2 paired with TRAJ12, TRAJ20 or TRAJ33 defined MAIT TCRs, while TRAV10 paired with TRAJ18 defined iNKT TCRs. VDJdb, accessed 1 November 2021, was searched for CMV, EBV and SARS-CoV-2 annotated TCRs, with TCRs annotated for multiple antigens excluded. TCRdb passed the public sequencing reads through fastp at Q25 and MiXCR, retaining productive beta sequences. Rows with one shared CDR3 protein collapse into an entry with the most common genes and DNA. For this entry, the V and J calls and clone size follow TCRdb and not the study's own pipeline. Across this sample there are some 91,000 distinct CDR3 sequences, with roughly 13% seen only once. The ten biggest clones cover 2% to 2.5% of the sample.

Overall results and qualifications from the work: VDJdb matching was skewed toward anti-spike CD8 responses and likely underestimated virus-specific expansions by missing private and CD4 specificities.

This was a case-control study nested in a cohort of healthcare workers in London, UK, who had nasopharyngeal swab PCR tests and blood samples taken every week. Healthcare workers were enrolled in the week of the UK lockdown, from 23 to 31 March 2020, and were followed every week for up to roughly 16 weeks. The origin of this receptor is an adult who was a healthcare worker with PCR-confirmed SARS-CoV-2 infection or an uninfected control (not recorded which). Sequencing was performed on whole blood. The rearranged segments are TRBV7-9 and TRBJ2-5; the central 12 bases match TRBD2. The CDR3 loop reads CASSYQNLGTSGSWETQYF. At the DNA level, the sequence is TGTGCCAGCAGCTATCAAAACCTCGGGACTAGCGGGTCGTGGGAGACCCAGTACTTC.